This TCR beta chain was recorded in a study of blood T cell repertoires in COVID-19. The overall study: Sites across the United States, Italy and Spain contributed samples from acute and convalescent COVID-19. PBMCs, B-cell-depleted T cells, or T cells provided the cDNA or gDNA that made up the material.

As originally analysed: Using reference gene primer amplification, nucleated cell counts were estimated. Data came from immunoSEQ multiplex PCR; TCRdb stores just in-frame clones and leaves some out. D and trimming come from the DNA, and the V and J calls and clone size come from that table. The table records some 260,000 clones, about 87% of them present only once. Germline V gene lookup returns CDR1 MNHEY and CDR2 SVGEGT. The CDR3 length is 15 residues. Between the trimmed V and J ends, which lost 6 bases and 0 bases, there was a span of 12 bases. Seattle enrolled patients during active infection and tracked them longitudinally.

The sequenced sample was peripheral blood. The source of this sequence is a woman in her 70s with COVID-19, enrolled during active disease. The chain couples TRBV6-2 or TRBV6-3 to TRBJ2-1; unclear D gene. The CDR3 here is CASSRLVASYNEQFF. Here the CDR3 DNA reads TGTGCCAGCAGCCGACTTGTTGCCTCCTACAATGAGCAGTTCTTC.